This is a list of T cell receptor beta chains from one sample in a study of blood T cell repertoires in COVID-19. TCRdb's table, derived via immunoSEQ multiplex PCR, lists solely in-frame clones and lacks some. The table shows about 220,000 clones, with 80% to 90% occurring only once. The source material was peripheral blood. Receptors were obtained from a man aged 40-49 years who had recovered from COVID-19. Each CDR3 is given without its conserved first and last residue.

V gene	J gene	CDR3 protein
TRBV5-1	TRBJ2-7	ASSLGQGRTYEQY
TRBV13	TRBJ2-5	ASSALAGGETQY
TRBV7-6	TRBJ2-2	ASSPERLGLTGELF
TRBV19	TRBJ2-7	ASSIGRGSYEQY
TRBV5-1	TRBJ2-5	ASSLGTSGSSGWETQY
TRBV7-2	TRBJ2-5	ASSSPSGTGGGETQY
TRBV15	TRBJ2-2	ATSRSRGGGATGELF
TRBV11-2	TRBJ2-3	ASSQLGPVADTQY
TRBV11-3	TRBJ2-7	ASSPGQGYYEQY
TRBV5-1	TRBJ1-3	ASSEGLGSSGNTIY
TRBV3-1/TRBV3-2	TRBJ2-1	ASRGQGGNEQF
TRBV7-2	TRBJ1-6	ASSWYGTGVSPLH
TRBV25-1	TRBJ2-1	ASSEFLVGGGNEQF
TRBV7-2	TRBJ2-1	ASSVLAGGINEQF
TRBV2	TRBJ1-2	ASRRQGNLPYGYT
TRBV7-2	TRBJ1-1	ASSFTGAPEAF
TRBV5-1	TRBJ2-1	ASSLGTGGNEQF
TRBV7-8	TRBJ2-1	ASSHLPSAENEQF
TRBV6-5	TRBJ1-1	ASSPTWRSSEAF
TRBV4-3	TRBJ2-1	ASSRIYGSGEWGSYNEQF
TRBV19	TRBJ2-3	ASRVRDSRSTDTQY
TRBV7-9	TRBJ1-1	ASSLMEGAGYTEAF
TRBV15	TRBJ1-6	ATSRDRGSPLH
TRBV4-3	TRBJ1-2	ASSQGGRADYGYT
TRBV4-1	TRBJ2-7	ASSQDEAYEQY
TRBV6-5	TRBJ1-2	ASSPRGFYGYT
TRBV11-2	TRBJ1-6	ASSLQGLGRSPLH
TRBV6-2/TRBV6-3	TRBJ2-1	ASSHLGLAGGNNEQF
TRBV6-5	TRBJ2-3	ASSSDGTSTDTQY
TRBV27	TRBJ2-3	ASSLRQGAVDTQY
TRBV7-9	TRBJ2-2	ASSLGGTSGPGELF
TRBV5-4	TRBJ2-7	ASSLEGNEQY
TRBV11-2	TRBJ1-1	ASSLAFPGTEAF
TRBV9	TRBJ1-5	ASSLGHNQPQH
TRBV7-2	TRBJ2-1	ASSLSPFYNEQF
TRBV5-4	TRBJ2-2	ASSQDLTRGGTGELF
TRBV6-2/TRBV6-3	TRBJ1-2	ASSYSTGLYGYT
TRBV27	TRBJ1-2	ASSLWPGQGYGYT
TRBV2	TRBJ2-7	ASSEYGGGGSEQY
TRBV7-2	TRBJ2-2	ASSKTGGAGELF
TRBV5-4	TRBJ1-2	ASSLFELYGYT
TRBV2	TRBJ2-1	ASSQQGAGEQF
TRBV14	TRBJ2-1	ASSQKSGRAYNEQF